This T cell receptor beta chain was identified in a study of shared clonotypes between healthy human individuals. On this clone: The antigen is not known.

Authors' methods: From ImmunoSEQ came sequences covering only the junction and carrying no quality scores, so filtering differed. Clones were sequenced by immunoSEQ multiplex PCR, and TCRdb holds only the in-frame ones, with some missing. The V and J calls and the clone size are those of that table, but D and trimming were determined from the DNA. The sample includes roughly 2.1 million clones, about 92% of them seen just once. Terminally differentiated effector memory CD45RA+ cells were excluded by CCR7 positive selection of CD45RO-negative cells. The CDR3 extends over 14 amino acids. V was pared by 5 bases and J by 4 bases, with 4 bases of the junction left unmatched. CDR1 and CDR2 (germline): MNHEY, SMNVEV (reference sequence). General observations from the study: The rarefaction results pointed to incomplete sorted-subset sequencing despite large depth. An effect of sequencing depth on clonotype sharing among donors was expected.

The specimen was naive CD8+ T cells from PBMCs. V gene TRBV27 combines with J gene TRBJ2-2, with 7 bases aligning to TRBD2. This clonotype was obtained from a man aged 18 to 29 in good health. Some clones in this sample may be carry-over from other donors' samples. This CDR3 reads CASSARTSTGELFF. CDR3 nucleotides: TGTGCCAGCAGTGCCCGGACTAGCACCGGGGAGCTGTTTTTT.